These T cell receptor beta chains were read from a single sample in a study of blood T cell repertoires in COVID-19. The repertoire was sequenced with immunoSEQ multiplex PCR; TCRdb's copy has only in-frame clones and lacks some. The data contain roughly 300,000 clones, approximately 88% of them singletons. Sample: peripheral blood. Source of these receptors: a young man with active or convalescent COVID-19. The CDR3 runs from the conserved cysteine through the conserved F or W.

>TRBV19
CASNPDFSGGLYNEQFF
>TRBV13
CASSLGLSSGAYEQYF
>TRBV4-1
CASSQVAGTDNSPLHF
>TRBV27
CASSPSGAGENTIYF
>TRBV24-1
CATSDSSVSYNEQFF
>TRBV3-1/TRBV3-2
CASSPQRGKQFF
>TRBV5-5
CASRAGTLTTGELFF
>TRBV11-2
CASSLVGGSPPLHF
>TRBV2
CASTQEVVRPQHF
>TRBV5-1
CASSLGPLAGGPETQYF
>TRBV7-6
CASSLGTVGGNQPQHF
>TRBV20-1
CSARAGGLQYF
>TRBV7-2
CASSFLGDEQYF